One TCR beta chain is described in this entry. Antigen unknown. The data stem from a study of Ad26.COV2.S vaccination and SARS-CoV-2 variants. V dropped 3 bases and J dropped 4; count of bases not matched to a gene: 1. The CDR3 contains 15 residues. Germline V gene sequence: CDR1 LGHNA, CDR2 YSLEER. Study-wide findings and caveats: Vaccinees reportedly had broad spike-specific CD8+ and CD4+ T cell responses. Placebo recipients trailed vaccine recipients in spike-specific TCR breadth. Measurement of non-spike TCR breadth gave similar results in vaccine and placebo recipients.

Libraries were prepared by immunoSEQ multiplex PCR; TCRdb keeps only in-frame clonotypes and omits some of them. The table has around 86,000 clones, approximately 77% seen once; the top ten hold more than 15%. This sequence was found in a human donor who had recovered from COVID-19. The input for sequencing was peripheral blood, taken after recovery from COVID-19. The rearrangement links TRBV4-3 to TRBJ2-2; 11 bases align to TRBD1. The CDR3 DNA sequence: TGCGCCAGCAGCCAGGGGACAGGGGGCACCGGGGAGCTGTTTTTT. This codes for CASSQGTGGTGELFF.